This TCR beta chain came from a study of blood T cell repertoires in COVID-19. About the research overall: PBMCs, B-cell-depleted T cells, or T cells were the source of the cDNA or gDNA that made up the material.

The V gene lost 2 bases and the J gene lost 1 base, with 10 bases spanning the gap. The germline CDR1 and CDR2 sequences are MDHEN and SYDVKM. This CDR3 contains 15 residues. Authors' analysis steps: It was from reference gene primer amplification that nucleated cell counts were estimated. Sequencing was performed with immunoSEQ multiplex PCR; in TCRdb, only in-frame clones are kept and a portion is missing. V, J and clone size are taken as reported in that table, and D and trimming were inferred from the DNA itself. The table lists about 260,000 clones, around 90% of them singletons. The sequenced sample was PBMCs or T cells enriched from blood (not recorded which). The chain is built from TRBV28 and TRBJ2-3; D perhaps matches TRBD1 (6 bases). The clonotype originates from a man aged 50-59 years who had been exposed to COVID-19. CDR3 DNA sequence: TGTGCCAGCAGTTTAGGGGGCGACCGCACAGATACGCAGTATTTT. Translation: CASSLGGDRTDTQYF.